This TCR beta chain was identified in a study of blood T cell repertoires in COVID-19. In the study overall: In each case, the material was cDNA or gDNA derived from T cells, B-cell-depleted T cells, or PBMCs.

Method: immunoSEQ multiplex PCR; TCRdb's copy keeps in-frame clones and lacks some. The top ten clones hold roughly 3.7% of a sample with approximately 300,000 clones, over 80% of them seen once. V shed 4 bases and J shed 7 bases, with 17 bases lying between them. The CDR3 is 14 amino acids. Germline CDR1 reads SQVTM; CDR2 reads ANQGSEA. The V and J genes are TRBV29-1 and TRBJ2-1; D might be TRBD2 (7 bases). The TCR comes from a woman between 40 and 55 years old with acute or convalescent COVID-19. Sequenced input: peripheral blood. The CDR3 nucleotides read TGCAGCGTTGTCCGGGGGGCGAGCGGTAATGAGCAGTTCTTC. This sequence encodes CSVVRGASGNEQFF.